The 16 T cell receptor beta chains reported below all come from one sample, sequenced in a study of blood T cell repertoires in COVID-19. Clones were sequenced by immunoSEQ multiplex PCR, and TCRdb holds only the in-frame ones, with some missing. The data show some 180,000 clones, more than 80% seen once. Sequencing was carried out using PBMCs or T cells enriched from blood (not recorded which). The receptor source for this set is a man aged 35 to 55 who had recovered from COVID-19.

The V and J genes are TRBV20-1 and TRBJ1-4; no definite D call. The germline V and J ends were trimmed by 3 bases and 4 bases, with 3 bases remaining between them. Looked up from germline, CDR1 is DFQATT and CDR2 is SNEGSKA (reference sequence). The CDR3 has 11 residues. The CDR3 DNA is TGCAGTGCTAGGAGTAATGAAAAACTGTTTTTT. This encodes CSARSNEKLFF.

V is TRBV7-3 and J is TRBJ2-7; 8 nucleotides agree with TRBD2. The V gene's germline CDR1 is SGHTA and CDR2 FQGTGA. This CDR3 has 14 amino acids. Trimming cost V 5 bases and J 4 bases; bases outside gene matches: 7. The CDR3 DNA reads TGTGCCAGCAGCCCCGCTCCGGGAGGGTACGAGCAGTACTTC. It translates to CASSPAPGGYEQYF.

This chain connects TRBV18 to TRBJ1-6, with 7 bases fitting TRBD1. Per germline, CDR1 KGHSH and CDR2 LQKENI. This CDR3 has 15 amino acids. Trimming cost V 4 bases and J 7 bases; bases outside gene matches: 7. The CDR3 region has the DNA TGTGCCAGCTCACAGCAGCAGGGGGAGAATTCACCCCTCCACTTT. Protein product: CASSQQQGENSPLHF.

The chain uses TRBV5-1 and TRBJ2-5; 8 bases are a match to TRBD2. V dropped 2 bases and J dropped 5; count of bases not matched to a gene: 8. Looked up from germline, CDR1 is SGHRS and CDR2 is YFSETQ. CDR3 length: 15 amino acids. CDR3 residues: CASSLTSGASETQYF. The CDR3 coding sequence is TGCGCCAGCAGCTTAACTAGCGGAGCCTCGGAGACCCAGTACTTC.

V usage is TRBV28 and J usage is TRBJ2-4; no clear D. The ends were cut back, 6 bases at V and 1 base at J, with 13 bases in the middle. The germline V gene has CDR1 MDHEN and CDR2 SYDVKM. This CDR3 spans 15 amino acids. The CDR3 reads CASRPQMVAKNIQYF. The CDR3 DNA follows: TGTGCCAGCAGACCGCAGATGGTGGCCAAAAACATTCAGTACTTC.

The rearrangement joins TRBV28 to TRBJ1-1; tentatively, D is TRBD1 (6 bases). Germline-derived CDR1 and CDR2 are MDHEN and SYDVKM. This CDR3 is 13 amino acids long. Trimming took off 4 bases at V and 4 bases at J, with 10 bases between the two ends. The CDR3 region is CASSSGQITEAFF. CDR3 sequence (DNA): TGTGCCAGCAGTTCCGGACAGATCACTGAAGCTTTCTTT.

This chain links TRBV19 with TRBJ1-1; TRBD1 matches 9 bases. CDR1 is LNHDA and CDR2 is SQIVND in the germline V gene (reference sequence). The CDR3 extends over 18 amino acids. After removal of 3 bases from V and 5 bases from J, the junction contained 16 bases not matched to a gene. The CDR3 loop reads CASSIPQGQGRFGTEAFF. The CDR3 bases are TGTGCCAGTAGTATTCCCCAGGGACAGGGTAGGTTTGGGACTGAAGCTTTCTTT.

The chain uses TRBV28 and TRBJ2-1; 7 positions agree with TRBD1. The CDR3 runs 16 residues. Germline assignment: CDR1 MDHEN and CDR2 SYDVKM. Trimming at V came to 6 bases and at J to 0 bases, leaving 8 bases not matched to a gene. The chain's CDR3 is CASSRTGDGSYNEQFF. Written as DNA, the CDR3 is TGTGCCAGCAGCCGAACAGGGGACGGCTCCTACAATGAGCAGTTCTTC.

Only a few counts were recorded for this clone. The V call is TRBV4-1, the J call TRBJ1-1; a possible D gene is TRBD1 (5 bases). Germline loops: CDR1 MGHRA, CDR2 YSYEKL. The CDR3 consists of 16 residues. V gave up 1 base and J gave up 6 bases, with 18 bases separating them. Here the CDR3 DNA reads TGCGCCAGCAGCCAAGCCCCCTTAACAGGCTTTGCTGAAGCTTTCTTT. Residues: CASSQAPLTGFAEAFF.

The CDR3 sequence: CASSLVGRSSYEQYF. CDR3 DNA: TGTGCCAGCAGCTTAGTGGGCAGGTCCTCCTACGAGCAGTACTTC. V is TRBV7-9 and J is TRBJ2-7; D is unclear. The CDR3 is 15 amino acids. Trimming cost V 1 base and J 0 bases, with 10 bases left between them. The germline V gene encodes CDR1 SEHNR and CDR2 FQNEAQ (reference sequence).

The chain has TRBV7-2 and TRBJ2-1; possibly TRBD2 for D (6 bases). Germline CDR1 reads SGHTA; CDR2 reads FQGNSA. This CDR3 region has 14 residues. V was shortened by 7 bases and J by 10 bases, with 20 bases between the two germline ends. The CDR3 DNA follows: TGTGCCAGCACCGCGGGGCCGGCCCACTGGGAGCAGTTCTTC. Protein: CASTAGPAHWEQFF.

This rearrangement joins TRBV11-2 to TRBJ1-1; D is undetermined. This CDR3 has 14 amino acids. With 4 bases removed from V and 6 bases from J, the gap between germline ends came to 15 bases. Germline V gene data show CDR1 as SGHAT and CDR2 as FQNNGV. The CDR3 nucleotides are TGTGCCAGCAGCTCACCGGATGAGGGCCCTGAAGCTTTCTTT. It specifies CASSSPDEGPEAFF.

V gene TRBV11-3 combines with J gene TRBJ2-2; 7 bases are shared with TRBD2. V was clipped by 5 bases and J by 2 bases; unmatched bases: 5. Per the germline V gene, CDR1 is SGHNT and CDR2 is YENEEA. This CDR3 has 15 residues. CDR3 sequence (DNA): TGTGCCAGCAGCCGGAGCGGGATAAACACCGGGGAGCTGTTTTTT. Translated, it gives CASSRSGINTGELFF.

A single count supports this clone. This chain joins TRBV12-5 and TRBJ1-2; 7 bases match TRBD1. The CDR3 runs 13 residues. The trim removed 5 bases at V and 4 bases at J, leaving 4 bases unmatched. Germline V lookup: CDR1 LGHNT, CDR2 FRNRAP. CDR3 residues: CASGGQEPYGYTF. CDR3 nucleotides: TGTGCTAGTGGTGGACAGGAACCCTATGGCTACACCTTC.

The rearrangement uses TRBV30 and TRBJ2-1, with D hard to call. Trimming pared 6 bases from V and 6 bases from J, leaving 15 bases between. This CDR3 region has 13 residues. CDR1 and CDR2 (germline): GTSNPN, SVGIG (reference sequence). The CDR3 region is CACPGSSFNEQFF. Here the CDR3 DNA reads TGTGCCTGTCCCGGGTCTTCTTTCAATGAGCAGTTCTTC.

V usage is TRBV15 and J usage is TRBJ1-2; D is undetermined. The CDR3 is 16 amino acids. V lost 3 bases to trimming and J lost 3 bases, with 17 bases between them. The germline CDR1 and CDR2 sequences are LNHNV and YYDKDF (reference sequence). CDR3 bases: TGTGCCACCAGCAGGGAGGGAGGGATAGAGGACTATGGCTACACCTTC. Its translation: CATSREGGIEDYGYTF.